Presented here are 31 T cell receptor beta chains from one specimen sequenced in a study of human T cells and chemical hapten exposure (dated by TCRdb to 2020 to 2022). The library was obtained by RACE. Reads for this sample came from a NextSeq 500. In-frame beta chains were kept once TCRdb had trimmed the public reads at Q25 with fastp and called clones with MiXCR. CDR3 protein duplicates are merged, each entry listing the most common genes and DNA. This sample holds approximately 52,000 distinct CDR3 sequences; about 9.4% were observed only once. Jointly, the top ten make up 11% to 15% of the sample. The intended sense of this specimen's time point label: pre-sensitization, week 0. What the treatment or condition label conveys for this sample: therapeutic diphenylcyclopropenone sensitization with weekly scalp DPC. The sequencing used whole blood, collected in connection with sensitization to the hapten diphenylcyclopropenone (DPC). The receptors were gathered from a woman between 40 and 55 years old with alopecia areata. Some clones in this sample may be carry-over from other donors' samples.

This chain joins TRBV28 and TRBJ1-2, with D unclear. The CDR3 covers 14 residues. Deletions cut 1 base from V and 4 bases from J, with 10 bases between. CDR1 MDHEN and CDR2 SYDVKM come from the germline V gene. The chain's CDR3 is CASSLYVGFYGYTF. CDR3 DNA: TGTGCCAGCAGTTTATATGTCGGATTCTATGGCTACACCTTC.

This chain links TRBV5-4 with TRBJ2-3; the match to TRBD2 covers 7 bases. The ends lost 4 bases at V and 8 bases at J; junction bases unmatched: 10. CDR1 is SGHNT, CDR2 YYREEE, per germline (reference sequence). The CDR3 runs to 14 residues. CDR3 loop: CASSSGTLMSTQYF. The CDR3 DNA reads TGTGCCAGCAGCAGCGGGACCCTGATGTCTACGCAGTATTTT.

Many counts were recorded for this clonotype. This chain's CDR3 is CAISLGAAGGYTF. The CDR3 coding sequence is TGTGCCATCAGTTTGGGGGCCGCTGGTGGCTACACCTTC. This chain links TRBV10-3 with TRBJ1-2; D may be TRBD1 (6 bases). The CDR3 is 13 residues long. The V gene's germline CDR1 is ENHRY and CDR2 SYGVKD. The V gene lost 5 bases and the J gene lost 7 bases, with 14 bases spanning the gap.

J is TRBJ2-1 and V is TRBV7-9; D remains unclear. CDR1 is SEHNR, CDR2 FQNEAQ, per germline (reference sequence). V was cut by 1 base and J by 2 bases, with 18 bases left in between. The CDR3 spans 18 residues. CDR3: CASSLESPAIRTYNEQFF. CDR3 nucleotides: TGTGCCAGCAGCTTAGAGTCTCCAGCGATTCGGACCTACAATGAGCAGTTCTTC.

For this clonotype: One end of the junction is discordant with germline, which a read error may explain. V gene TRBV5-4 combines with J gene TRBJ2-3; D call uncertain. Germline-derived CDR1 and CDR2 are SGHNT and YYREEE (reference sequence). CDR3 length equals 12 residues. The CDR3 sequence is CVSSPAGDTQYF. The CDR3 DNA is TGTGTCAGCAGCCCCGCCGGAGATACGCAGTATTTT.

This clonotype was seen at least ten times. The chain employs TRBV30 and TRBJ2-2; no clear D gene. Germline V gene sequence: CDR1 GTSNPN, CDR2 SVGIG (reference sequence). The V end lost 5 bases, the J end lost 2 bases, and 9 bases lay between the germline ends. The CDR3 consists of 13 residues. CDR3 in DNA: TGTGCCTGGCCGGTCTTTAACACCGGGGAGCTGTTTTTT. It is translated as CAWPVFNTGELFF.

Note on this clonotype: One end of the junction is discordant with germline, which a read error may explain. The gene calls are TRBV12-3 or TRBV12-4 and TRBJ2-1; D not resolved. The CDR3 is 11 residues long. The CDR3 coding sequence is TGTGCCAGCAGTAATACCAATGAGCTGTTCTTC. Its translation is CASSNTNELFF.

The chain couples TRBV4-3 to TRBJ1-4, with unresolved D. V lost 0 bases to trimming and J lost 1 base, with 9 bases between them. Germline lookup yields CDR1 LGHNA and CDR2 YSLEER. This CDR3 has 16 amino acids. The CDR3 DNA is TGCGCCAGCAGCCAAGATTGGGGTTTAACTAATGAAAAACTGTTTTTT. Its translation is CASSQDWGLTNEKLFF.

The chain carries TRBV20-1 and TRBJ1-5, with TRBD1 matching over 8 bases. After removal of 6 bases from V and 0 bases from J, the junction contained 4 bases not matched to a gene. The CDR3 sequence is 14 residues long. Looked up from germline, CDR1 is DFQATT and CDR2 is SNEGSKA (reference sequence). The CDR3 loop reads CSALTGVSNQPQHF. Here the CDR3 DNA reads TGCAGTGCGTTGACAGGGGTTAGCAATCAGCCCCAGCATTTT.

In the case of this clonotype: A much larger clonotype is one base distant, so this may be a read error. The chain employs TRBV4-2 and TRBJ2-7, with D possibly being TRBD1 (6 bases). CDR1 is LGHNA and CDR2 is YNFKEQ in the germline V gene. CDR3 length: 13 residues. Trimming removed 1 base from V and 2 bases from J, with 6 bases in between. This CDR3 reads CASSQGQAYEQYF. The CDR3 DNA follows: TGTGCCAGCAGCCAAGGACAGGCCTACGAGCAGTACTTC.

The DNA of the CDR3 is TGTGCCAGCTCACCCGGAATGGGGAACACTGAAGCTTTCTTT. The encoded protein is CASSPGMGNTEAFF. The chain has TRBV18 and TRBJ1-1; D remains ambiguous. This CDR3 region has 14 residues. With 3 bases removed from V and 1 base from J, the gap between germline ends came to 9 bases. In germline, CDR1 is KGHSH, CDR2 LQKENI.

A few counts support this clonotype. The chain uses TRBV18 and TRBJ1-2, with 11 bases that match TRBD1. With 6 bases clipped from V and 4 bases from J, the junction kept 1 base outside the gene matches. This CDR3 comprises 13 residues. Germline CDR1 KGHSH, CDR2 LQKENI. The CDR3 DNA reads TGTGCCAGCTCCGGACAGGGGGCCTATGGCTACACCTTC. Its translation: CASSGQGAYGYTF.

The sample holds one count of this clonotype. The chain uses TRBV20-1 and TRBJ2-6; D is unclear. The CDR3 is 18 residues long. The ends were cut back, 2 bases at V and 0 bases at J, with 17 bases in the middle. Per germline, CDR1 DFQATT and CDR2 SNEGSKA (reference sequence). In nucleotides, the CDR3 is TGCAGTGCTAGAAGGGAACGGACGACGAACTCTGGGGCCAACGTCCTGACTTTC. Translating it yields CSARRERTTNSGANVLTF.

This clonotype was recorded many times. The chain is built from TRBV12-3 or TRBV12-4 and TRBJ2-6; D gene uncertain. Trimming stripped 8 bases from V and 0 bases from J, with 11 bases between. The CDR3 has 15 residues. CDR3 in DNA: TGTGCCAGCCAAAGGTACCTCTCTGGGGCCAACGTCCTGACTTTC. Residues: CASQRYLSGANVLTF.

The sample holds many counts of this clonotype. The chain couples TRBV7-9 to TRBJ1-6, with 7 positions matching TRBD1. Germline CDR1 is SEHNR and CDR2 is FQNEAQ (reference sequence). V lost 4 bases, J lost 2 bases, and 5 bases stayed unmatched. The CDR3 runs 16 residues. Here the CDR3 reads CASSSPGQTYNSPLHF. The CDR3 region has the DNA TGTGCCAGCAGCTCTCCGGGACAGACCTATAATTCACCCCTCCACTTT.

This clonotype was recorded many times. The rearrangement uses TRBV5-1 and TRBJ2-7; 8 nucleotides agree with TRBD1. V trimming: 2 bases; J trimming: 3 bases; junction bases outside the gene matches: 4. The length of the CDR3 is 14 residues. CDR1 is SGHRS and CDR2 is YFSETQ in the germline V gene. CDR3 residues: CASSFGGQGYEQYF. The CDR3 DNA sequence: TGCGCCAGCAGCTTCGGAGGACAGGGCTACGAGCAGTACTTC. Full variable domain (remainder filled in from reference TRBV5-1 and TRBJ2-7): KAGVTQTPRYLIKTRGQQVTLSCSPISGHRSVSWYQQTPGQGLQFLFEYFSETQRNKGNFPGRFSGRQFSNSRSEMNVSTLELGDSALYLCASSFGGQGYEQYFGPGTRLTVT.

V is TRBV20-1 and J is TRBJ2-3; 11 nucleotides match TRBD2. V gave up 5 bases and J gave up 4 bases; unmatched junction bases: 8. CDR3 length: 15 residues. The V gene's germline CDR1 is DFQATT and CDR2 SNEGSKA (reference sequence). As DNA, the CDR3 is TGCAGTGCTCTATCTAGCGGGGGGAGTTCAGATACGCAGTATTTT. This translates into CSALSSGGSSDTQYF.

Regarding this clonotype: Just one base apart from a much larger clone, this may be a read error. This chain joins TRBV7-2 and TRBJ2-3, with TRBD1 as a possible D gene (5 bases). This CDR3 has 17 amino acids. Germline loops: CDR1 SGHTA, CDR2 FQGNSA. The CDR3 here is CVSSLDSGSRSTDTQYF. The CDR3, as DNA: TGTGTCAGCAGCTTAGACAGTGGTAGCCGTAGCACAGATACGCAGTATTTT.

At least ten counts were recorded for this clonotype. The chain uses TRBV12-3 or TRBV12-4 and TRBJ2-3; a possible D gene is TRBD2 (6 bases). V lost 0 bases, J lost 5 bases, and 12 bases lay in between. The CDR3 covers 15 residues. CDR3 amino acids: CASSLAGTGIDTQYF. The CDR3 nucleotides are TGTGCCAGCAGTTTAGCGGGGACTGGGATAGATACGCAGTATTTT.

This clonotype was seen repeatedly, ten times or more. The chain recombines TRBV19 with TRBJ2-5, with 11 bases lining up with TRBD1. The junction had 5 bases not matched to a gene; V was cut back by 7 bases and J by 1 base. The CDR3 loop spans 15 amino acids. Germline CDR1 LNHDA, CDR2 SQIVND (reference sequence). This CDR3 is CASTSGTGGQETQYF. The CDR3, as DNA: TGTGCCAGTACTTCCGGGACAGGGGGCCAAGAGACCCAGTACTTC.

This clonotype was found a few times. The chain uses TRBV5-5 and TRBJ2-5; maybe TRBD2 (5 bases). CDR1 is SGHKS, CDR2 YYEKEE, per germline (reference sequence). The CDR3 consists of 13 residues. The V and J ends lost 3 bases and 4 bases respectively, with 10 bases between them. The CDR3 region is CASSSSGLETQYF. As DNA, the CDR3 is TGTGCCAGCAGCTCCTCCGGACTAGAGACCCAGTACTTC.

This rearrangement joins TRBV27 to TRBJ2-2; D is ambiguous. The CDR3 is made up of 15 amino acids. V gave up 4 bases and J gave up 0 bases, with 9 bases separating them. Germline V lookup: CDR1 MNHEY, CDR2 SMNVEV (reference sequence). The CDR3 region has the DNA TGTGCCAGCAGTTACGACTCTGCGAACACCGGGGAGCTGTTTTTT. As protein: CASSYDSANTGELFF.

V usage is TRBV6-1 and J usage is TRBJ1-4, with D unclear. Germline assignment: CDR1 MNHNS and CDR2 SASEGT. There are 13 residues in the CDR3. V gave up 2 bases and J gave up 8 bases, with 9 bases separating them. CDR3 nucleotides: TGTGCCAGCAGTGAAATATCGGGGGAAAAACTGTTTTTT. Amino acids: CASSEISGEKLFF.

This clonotype was detected many times. This chain connects TRBV6-5 to TRBJ2-3, with TRBD2 identical over 12 bases. J gave up 5 bases and V 4 bases, and 7 bases lay outside the gene matches. Germline CDR1 and CDR2: MNHEY and SVGAGI. There are 16 residues in the CDR3. The DNA for the CDR3 is TGTGCCAGCAGTTCCGGACTAGCGGGGCTCGTAGATACGCAGTATTTT. Its translation is CASSSGLAGLVDTQYF.

This clonotype was counted at least ten times. The gene calls are TRBV7-3 and TRBJ2-3; a possible D gene is TRBD2 (6 bases). This CDR3 region has 15 residues. Trimming took 4 bases from V and 3 from J, leaving 14 bases between them. The germline V gene has CDR1 SGHTA and CDR2 FQGTGA. CDR3 amino acids: CASSSIFSGTDTQYF. The CDR3, as DNA: TGTGCCAGCAGCTCGATCTTTAGCGGTACAGATACGCAGTATTTT.

The chain joins TRBV29-1 to TRBJ1-1; D uncertain. This CDR3 has 11 amino acids. Germline assignment: CDR1 SQVTM and CDR2 ANQGSEA. The V end lost 6 bases, the J end lost 0 bases, and 5 bases lay between the germline ends. The CDR3 bases are TGCAGCGTGCCGATGAACACTGAAGCTTTCTTT. Amino acid sequence: CSVPMNTEAFF. Complete variable domain (other parts from reference TRBV29-1 and TRBJ1-1): SAVISQKPSRDICQRGTSLTIQCQVDSQVTMMFWYRQQPGQSLTLIATANQGSEATYESGFVIDKFPISRPNLTFSTLTVSNMSPEDSSIYLCSVPMNTEAFFGQGTRLTVV.

This clonotype was observed many times. V gene TRBV7-6 combines with J gene TRBJ2-3, with 7 nucleotides matching TRBD2. The CDR3 runs 17 residues. Per the germline V gene, CDR1 is SGHVS and CDR2 is FNYEAQ. The junction had 8 bases not matched to a gene; V was cut back by 2 bases and J by 0 bases. The CDR3: CASSLQLLRGSTDTQYF. The CDR3 nucleotides read TGTGCCAGCAGCTTACAGTTGTTGCGGGGGAGCACAGATACGCAGTATTTT.

The table lists this clonotype with many counts. The CDR3 DNA is TGCAGCGCCCTGACAGCGGAAACAGATACGCAGTATTTT. It yields the protein CSALTAETDTQYF. The J gene is TRBJ2-3, the V gene TRBV29-1; D is possibly TRBD1 or TRBD2 (5 bases each). This CDR3 is 13 amino acids long. Trimming took off 7 bases at V and 3 bases at J, with 14 bases between the two ends. Per the germline V gene, CDR1 is SQVTM and CDR2 is ANQGSEA.

This clonotype has a handful of counts. The rearrangement uses TRBV12-3 or TRBV12-4 and TRBJ2-2, with TRBD2 identical over 12 bases. The length of the CDR3 is 14 residues. The V and J ends lost 5 bases and 6 bases, in that order; junction bases with no gene match: 1. In nucleotides, the CDR3 is TGTGCCAGCAGTCCTAGCGGGGGGGCCGGGGAGCTGTTTTTT. This codes for CASSPSGGAGELFF.

The chain joins TRBV10-3 to TRBJ2-6; D is uncertain. The length of the CDR3 is 15 residues. The V end lost 0 bases, the J end lost 0 bases, and 3 bases lay between the germline ends. CDR1 and CDR2 (germline): ENHRY, SYGVKD. CDR3 in amino acids: CAISESNSGANVLTF. The CDR3 DNA reads TGTGCCATCAGTGAGTCCAACTCTGGGGCCAACGTCCTGACTTTC.

This clonotype appeared many times. The CDR3 nucleotides read TGCAGCGCCCGAAGAGGGAACACTGAAGCTTTCTTT. It specifies CSARRGNTEAFF. The J gene is TRBJ1-1, the V gene TRBV29-1; D call uncertain. Germline CDR1 and CDR2: SQVTM and ANQGSEA. The CDR3 consists of 12 residues. Trimming pared 7 bases from V and 1 base from J, leaving 10 bases between.